The T cell receptor beta chain under discussion was sequenced for a study of blood T cells in healthy people across ages. Study-level points and caveats: PBMCs went unsorted, and a conclusive naive versus antigen-experienced comparison was therefore prevented.

A J-beta primer mix and a sample-barcoded 5' primer were used in a second PCR of roughly 7 to 12 cycles. Carrying 12 random nucleotides, a template-switch adaptor labeled each individual cDNA molecule. Each CDR3 protein is one row after TCRdb ran MiXCR on the 5' RACE reads. The sample has around 800,000 distinct CDR3 sequences; around 43% are singletons. Aged about 6 to 100, donors were systemically healthy Caucasians from Russia. About this clonotype itself: The target antigen is unknown.

The germline gives CDR1 MNHEY, CDR2 SVGAGI. The CDR3 totals 13 residues. V lost 5 bases, J lost 4 bases, and 11 bases lay in between. This rearrangement joins TRBV6-5 to TRBJ1-1, with D possibly matching TRBD1 (5 bases). Source material: blood. The origin of this receptor is a man between 60 and 75 years old in good health. CDR3 sequence reads: CASSPRVFTEAFF. In DNA form, the CDR3 reads TGTGCCAGCAGTCCCAGGGTATTCACTGAAGCTTTCTTT.